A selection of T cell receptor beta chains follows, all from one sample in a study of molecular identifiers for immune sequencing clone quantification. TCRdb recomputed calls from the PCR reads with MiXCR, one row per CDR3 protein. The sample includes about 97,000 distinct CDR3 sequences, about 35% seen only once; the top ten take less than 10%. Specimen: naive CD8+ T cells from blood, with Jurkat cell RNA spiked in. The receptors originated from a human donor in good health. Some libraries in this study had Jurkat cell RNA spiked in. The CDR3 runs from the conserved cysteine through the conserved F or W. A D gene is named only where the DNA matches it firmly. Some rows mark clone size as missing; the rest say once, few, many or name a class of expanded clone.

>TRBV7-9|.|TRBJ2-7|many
CASSLFGAGDEQYF
TGTGCCAGCAGCCTTTTTGGGGCCGGGGACGAGCAGTACTTC
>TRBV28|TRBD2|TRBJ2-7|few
CASSSPYRTGTSGYYEQYF
TGTGCCAGCAGTTCCCCCTACCGTACCGGGACTAGCGGGTACTACGAGCAGTACTTC
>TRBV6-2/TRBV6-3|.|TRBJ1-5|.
CASSLIGPPQQF
TGTGCCAGCAGCCTGATCGGTCCGCCCCAGCAATTT
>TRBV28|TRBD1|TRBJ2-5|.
CASSRTGGLRETQYF
TGTGCCAGCAGCCGAACAGGGGGCCTGAGGGAGACCCAGTACTTC
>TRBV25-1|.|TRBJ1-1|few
CASSEVGRTARAFF
TGTGCCAGCAGTGAAGTGGGCAGGACAGCACGCGCTTTCTTT
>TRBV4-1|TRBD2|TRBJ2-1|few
CASSQLAGGDEQFF
TGCGCCAGCAGCCAGCTAGCGGGAGGAGATGAGCAGTTCTTC
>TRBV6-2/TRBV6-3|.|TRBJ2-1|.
CASSSPGGAYNEQFF
TGTGCCAGCAGCTCCCCTGGCGGAGCTTACAATGAGCAGTTCTTC
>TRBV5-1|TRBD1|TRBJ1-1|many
CASSSPPTGHNTEAFF
TGCGCCAGCAGCTCTCCCCCGACAGGGCATAACACTGAAGCTTTCTTT
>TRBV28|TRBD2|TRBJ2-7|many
CASSLLAGLPYEQYF
TGTGCCAGCAGCCTACTAGCGGGACTCCCCTACGAGCAGTACTTC
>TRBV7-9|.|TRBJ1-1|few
CASSLDIGSTEAFF
TGTGCCAGCAGCTTAGACATAGGGAGCACTGAAGCTTTCTTT
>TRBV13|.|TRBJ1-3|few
CASSFGQGGNTIYF
TGTGCCAGCAGCTTCGGGCAGGGCGGAAACACCATATATTTT
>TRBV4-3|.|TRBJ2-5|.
CASNQVPKETQYF
TGCGCCAGCAACCAAGTCCCGAAGGAGACCCAGTACTTC
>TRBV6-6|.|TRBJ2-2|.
CATSPQTPFRTGELFF
TGTGCCACCAGCCCTCAGACCCCTTTCCGCACCGGGGAGCTGTTTTTT
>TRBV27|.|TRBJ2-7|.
CASSLRGSYERYF
TGTGCCAGCAGTTTGAGGGGATCCTACGAGCGGTACTTC
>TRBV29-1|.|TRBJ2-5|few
CSVVPVFGEETQYF
TGCAGCGTTGTGCCTGTTTTCGGGGAAGAGACCCAGTACTTC